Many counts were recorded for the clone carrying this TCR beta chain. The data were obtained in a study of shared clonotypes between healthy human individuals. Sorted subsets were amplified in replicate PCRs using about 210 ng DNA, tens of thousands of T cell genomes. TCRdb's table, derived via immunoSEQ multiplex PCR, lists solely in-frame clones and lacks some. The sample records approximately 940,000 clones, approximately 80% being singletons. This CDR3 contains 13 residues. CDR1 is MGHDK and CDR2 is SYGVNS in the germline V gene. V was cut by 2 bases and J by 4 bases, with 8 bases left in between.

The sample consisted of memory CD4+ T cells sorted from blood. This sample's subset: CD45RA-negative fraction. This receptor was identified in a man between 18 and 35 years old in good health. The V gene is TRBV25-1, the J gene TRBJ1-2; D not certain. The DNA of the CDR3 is TGTGCCAGCAGTGAACCGGGAATCTATGGCTACACCTTC. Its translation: CASSEPGIYGYTF.